A single sample is the source of the 23 T cell receptor beta chains below, sequenced in a study of graft-versus-host responses after intestinal transplantation. No cognate antigen is known for these TCRs. Sequencing used immunoSEQ multiplex PCR; TCRdb keeps in-frame clones, though not all of them. The table includes some 90,000 clones, approximately 87% detected once. The sample consisted of unstimulated CD4+ T cells sorted from spleen or lymph node cells, taken before intestinal transplant. The receptors come from a human donor who received an intestinal transplant.

V and J are TRBV4-1 and TRBJ2-5, with TRBD2 matching 8 bases. CDR1 is MGHRA, CDR2 YSYEKL, per germline. The trim removed 5 bases at V and 2 bases at J, leaving 7 bases unmatched. This CDR3 region has 15 residues. CDR3 DNA sequence: TGCGCCAGCAGCGGTCGGGGGGGGAAACAAGAGACCCAGTACTTC. Translating it yields CASSGRGGKQETQYF.

V gene TRBV27 combines with J gene TRBJ1-2; D is perhaps TRBD1 (6 bases). Trimming removed 1 base from V and 3 bases from J, with 15 bases in between. Germline V gene sequence: CDR1 MNHEY, CDR2 SMNVEV (reference sequence). This CDR3 is built from 16 residues. CDR3 sequence reads: CASSLLGGRIHYGYTF. The CDR3 DNA is TGTGCCAGCAGTTTATTGGGGGGGCGCATCCACTATGGCTACACCTTC.

J is TRBJ1-1 and V is TRBV7-2; 7 bases are shared with TRBD1. In germline, CDR1 is SGHTA, CDR2 FQGNSA. V was clipped by 4 bases and J by 1 base; unmatched bases: 3. This CDR3 comprises 14 residues. Here the CDR3 reads CASSSRTGNTEAFF. CDR3 nucleotide sequence: TGTGCCAGCAGCTCCCGGACAGGGAACACTGAAGCTTTCTTT.

The chain employs TRBV5-1 and TRBJ1-4, with a weak D call TRBD1 (5 bases). The V gene lost 4 bases and the J gene lost 8 bases, with 15 bases spanning the gap. The CDR3 runs 14 residues. In germline, CDR1 is SGHRS, CDR2 YFSETQ. The CDR3 DNA is TGCGCCAGCAGCCGCGGGGGGGAGGGAGAAAAACTGTTTTTT. Its translation is CASSRGGEGEKLFF.

The chain has TRBV5-1 and TRBJ2-7; the D gene is possibly TRBD1 (5 bases). The V end lost 4 bases, the J end lost 4 bases, and 15 bases lay between the germline ends. The CDR3 loop spans 14 amino acids. Germline CDR1 and CDR2: SGHRS and YFSETQ. The CDR3 spells CASSASSGSYEQYF. DNA for the CDR3: TGCGCCAGCAGCGCTTCATCAGGGTCATACGAGCAGTACTTC.

The chain recombines TRBV7-3 with TRBJ2-4; TRBD2 matches at 13 bases. J gave up 1 base and V 6 bases, and 15 bases lay outside the gene matches. The CDR3 is 20 amino acids. From germline, CDR1 is SGHTA and CDR2 FQGTGA. The CDR3: CASSPTGLAGDTPAKNIQYF. As DNA, the CDR3 is TGTGCCAGCAGTCCAACCGGACTAGCGGGAGATACCCCCGCCAAAAACATTCAGTACTTC.

The chain carries TRBV6-5 and TRBJ2-7; TRBD1 is a possible D gene (5 bases). This CDR3 is 13 amino acids long. The V end was cut by 10 bases, the J end by 6 bases, with 19 bases between. Germline CDR1 reads MNHEY; CDR2 reads SVGAGI. The CDR3 here is CATMFRTRGEQYF. CDR3 DNA: TGTGCCACCATGTTCCGAACAAGGGGCGAGCAGTACTTC.

The V and J genes are TRBV14 and TRBJ2-1; maybe TRBD2 (6 bases). Germline-derived CDR1 and CDR2 are SGHDN and FVKESK. Between the trimmed V and J ends, which lost 1 base and 3 bases, there was a span of 10 bases. This CDR3 has 15 amino acids. The CDR3 DNA is TGTGCCAGCAGCCAAGGGGGGGTCCACTACAATGAGCAGTTCTTC. Amino acid sequence: CASSQGGVHYNEQFF.

This clone was observed a single time. The chain combines TRBV5-8 with TRBJ2-2, with D perhaps matching TRBD1 (6 bases). V lost 2 bases, J lost 5 bases, and 10 bases lay in between. Germline V gene lookup returns CDR1 SGHTS and CDR2 YDEGEE. The CDR3 covers 14 residues. As DNA, the CDR3 is TGTGCCAGCAGCTTTGGCAGGGGTACCGGGGAGCTGTTTTTT. Translation gives CASSFGRGTGELFF.

About this clone itself: This likely comes from a read error, as the CDR3 has no conserved phenylalanine or tryptophan at its end. The V call is TRBV5-1, the J call TRBJ1-1; TRBD1 is a possible D gene (5 bases). The CDR3 is 15 amino acids. Germline CDR1 reads SGHRS; CDR2 reads YFSETQ. The V and J ends lost 1 base and 1 base respectively, with 11 bases between them. CDR3 region: CASSLRAGRNTEAFL. The DNA for the CDR3 is TGCGCCAGCAGCTTGCGGGCGGGACGGAACACTGAAGCTTTCCTT.

This chain links TRBV5-6 with TRBJ1-6; possible D gene TRBD1, 6 bases. Germline CDR1 is SGHDT and CDR2 is YYEEEE. There are 15 residues in the CDR3. Trimming removed 2 bases from V and 0 bases from J, with 6 bases in between. Here the CDR3 reads CASSFRGSYNSPLHF. CDR3 nucleotides: TGTGCCAGCAGCTTCAGGGGCTCCTATAATTCACCCCTCCACTTT.

Worth noting for this clone: Different DNA sequences within this sample yield the same CDR3. Here the CDR3 DNA reads TGCGCCAGCAAAATGGGGCCGACAGGGGGGCACACTGAAGCTTTCTTT. It is translated as CASKMGPTGGHTEAFF. This sequence joins TRBV10-2 and TRBJ1-1; 9 bases match TRBD1. Trimming cost V 7 bases and J 3 bases; bases outside gene matches: 12. Germline V lookup: CDR1 WSHSY, CDR2 SAAADI. The CDR3 covers 16 residues.

The chain carries TRBV10-3 and TRBJ2-5, with D uncertain. The CDR3 has 11 residues. Germline-derived CDR1 and CDR2 are ENHRY and SYGVKD. Trimming left V 3 bases short and J 5 bases short, with 4 bases between. This chain's CDR3 is CAISDRETQYF. The CDR3 coding sequence is TGTGCCATCAGTGATCGGGAGACCCAGTACTTC.

The chain recombines TRBV7-9 with TRBJ2-7, with 8 nucleotides matching TRBD1. V dropped 1 base and J dropped 3; count of bases not matched to a gene: 11. The CDR3 has 17 residues. Germline lookup yields CDR1 SEHNR and CDR2 FQNEAQ (reference sequence). The CDR3 loop reads CASSLVFGQGANYEQYF. The CDR3 DNA reads TGTGCCAGCAGCTTAGTTTTTGGGCAGGGGGCGAACTACGAGCAGTACTTC.

The chain recombines TRBV18 with TRBJ2-1, with 9 nucleotides matching TRBD2. Per germline, CDR1 KGHSH and CDR2 LQKENI. The trim removed 6 bases at V and 0 bases at J, leaving 18 bases unmatched. This CDR3 contains 20 residues. The CDR3 DNA reads as TGTGCCAGCTCCCCGAAGGGGGTAGCGGGGGCGATGAGCTCCTACAATGAGCAGTTCTTC. It codes for CASSPKGVAGAMSSYNEQFF.

The chain has TRBV7-6 and TRBJ2-4; D may be TRBD1 (6 bases). V lost 5 bases and J lost 15, with 35 bases in between. Germline assignment: CDR1 SGHVS and CDR2 FNYEAQ. The CDR3 consists of 18 residues. The chain's CDR3 is CASSAPQGSTTPRHRPYF. The CDR3 bases are TGTGCCAGCAGCGCCCCACAGGGTTCGACGACACCTCGACATCGGCCGTACTTC.

This clone came up once. The CDR3 DNA follows: TGTGCCAGCAGCTTAGGGCGGGGAGGGGAGCAGTACTTC. It specifies CASSLGRGGEQYF. This chain uses TRBV11-2 with TRBJ2-7; 7 nucleotides agree with TRBD2. CDR3 length: 13 residues. V was pared by 1 base and J by 7 bases, with 4 bases of the junction left unmatched. Germline CDR1 and CDR2: SGHAT and FQNNGV.

The rearrangement uses TRBV9 and TRBJ1-2, with D possibly matching TRBD1 (6 bases). The length of the CDR3 is 13 residues. The germline CDR1 and CDR2 sequences are SGDLS and YYNGEE. Trimming cost V 4 bases and J 10 bases, with 17 bases left between them. As DNA, the CDR3 is TGTGCCAGCAGCCCCACCGGGACACATATCTACACCTTC. Its translation: CASSPTGTHIYTF.

J is TRBJ1-2 and V is TRBV19; D perhaps matches TRBD1 (5 bases). V was shortened by 7 bases and J by 6 bases, with 15 bases between the two germline ends. Germline values: CDR1 LNHDA, CDR2 SQIVND (reference sequence). The CDR3 has 13 amino acids. CDR3 loop: CASNPQGSNGYTF. For the CDR3, the DNA is TGTGCCAGTAACCCCCAGGGATCGAATGGCTACACCTTC.

V gene TRBV2 combines with J gene TRBJ2-2; 9 bases map to TRBD1. Germline CDR1 SNHLY, CDR2 FYNNEI. This CDR3 has 14 residues. V gave up 7 bases and J gave up 6 bases; unmatched junction bases: 6. Here the CDR3 DNA reads TGTGCCAGCACCGTACAGGGGGCCCCCGGGGAGCTGTTTTTT. It encodes CASTVQGAPGELFF.

This clone has a single count. The J gene is TRBJ2-1, the V gene TRBV4-2, with D perhaps matching TRBD2 (7 bases). Germline CDR1 LGHNA, CDR2 YNFKEQ. V dropped 0 bases and J dropped 10 bases, with 19 bases sitting between them. The CDR3 is 16 residues long. CDR3 DNA sequence: TGTGCCAGCAGCCAAGATGTTGGGGGGGCCGTAGGGGAGCAGTTCTTC. This gives the protein CASSQDVGGAVGEQFF.

The chain combines TRBV6-5 with TRBJ2-2; 9 nucleotides match TRBD2. After removal of 2 bases from V and 7 bases from J, the junction contained 8 bases not matched to a gene. The CDR3 contains 16 residues. Germline CDR1 is MNHEY and CDR2 is SVGAGI. CDR3 sequence: CASSYGAGGLGGELFF. The CDR3 bases are TGTGCCAGCAGTTACGGGGCGGGGGGGCTGGGCGGGGAGCTGTTTTTT.

V is TRBV6-6 and J is TRBJ1-2; 7 bases map to TRBD1. The CDR3 spans 15 residues. J gave up 7 bases and V 0 bases, and 8 bases lay outside the gene matches. Per germline, CDR1 MNHNY and CDR2 SVGAGI (reference sequence). The CDR3 bases are TGTGCCAGCAGTTACTCGATTGGCCAGGGGGGTGGCTACACCTTC. Protein product: CASSYSIGQGGGYTF.